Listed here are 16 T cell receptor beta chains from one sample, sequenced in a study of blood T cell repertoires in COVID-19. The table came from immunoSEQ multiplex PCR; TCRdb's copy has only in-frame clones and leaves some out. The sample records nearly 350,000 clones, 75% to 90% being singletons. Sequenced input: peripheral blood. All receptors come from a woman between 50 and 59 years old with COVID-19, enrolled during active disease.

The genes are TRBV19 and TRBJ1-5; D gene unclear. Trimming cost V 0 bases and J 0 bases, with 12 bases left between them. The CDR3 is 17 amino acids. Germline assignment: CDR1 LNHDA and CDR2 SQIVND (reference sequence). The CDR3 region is CASSIDRRVYSNQPQHF. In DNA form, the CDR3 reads TGTGCCAGTAGTATAGATCGTCGAGTATATAGCAATCAGCCCCAGCATTTT.

CDR3 sequence: CATMGASSYNEQFF. In nucleotides, the CDR3 is TGTGCCACCATGGGGGCTTCTTCCTACAATGAGCAGTTCTTC. The chain links TRBV15 to TRBJ2-1, with D possibly TRBD1 on 6 matching bases. The length of the CDR3 is 14 residues. Germline-derived CDR1 and CDR2 are LNHNV and YYDKDF (reference sequence). Trimming cost V 7 bases and J 1 base, with 11 bases left between them.

The CDR3 here is CASSLMTGGRGNTIYF. The CDR3 nucleotides read TGCGCCAGCAGCTTGATGACTGGGGGCAGGGGAAACACCATATATTTT. The chain recombines TRBV5-1 with TRBJ1-3, with TRBD1 as a possible D gene (6 bases). This CDR3 region has 16 residues. Looked up from germline, CDR1 is SGHRS and CDR2 is YFSETQ. Trimming cost V 1 base and J 4 bases, with 15 bases left between them.

The DNA of the CDR3 is TGTGCCAGCAGCCGAGGACAGGGTAACTATGGCTACACCTTC. This gives the protein CASSRGQGNYGYTF. The V gene is TRBV5-4, the J gene TRBJ1-2; 8 bases align to TRBD1. Germline CDR1 SGHNT, CDR2 YYREEE (reference sequence). The trim removed 4 bases at V and 1 base at J, leaving 3 bases unmatched. The CDR3 runs 14 residues.

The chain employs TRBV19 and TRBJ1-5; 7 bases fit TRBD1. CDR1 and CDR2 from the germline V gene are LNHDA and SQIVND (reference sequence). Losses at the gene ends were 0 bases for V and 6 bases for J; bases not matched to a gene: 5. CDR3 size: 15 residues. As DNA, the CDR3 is TGTGCCAGTAGTATAGAGGTAGGGGGCAGTCAGCCCCAGCATTTT. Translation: CASSIEVGGSQPQHF.

Here the CDR3 DNA reads TGCGCCAGCAGCTTGGACGCGGGCTCCTACAATGAGCAGTTCTTC. Amino acids: CASSLDAGSYNEQFF. The genes are TRBV5-1 and TRBJ2-1, with D maybe TRBD2 (5 bases). The CDR3 runs 15 residues. Germline CDR1 reads SGHRS; CDR2 reads YFSETQ. Trimming left V 0 bases short and J 0 bases short, with 7 bases between.

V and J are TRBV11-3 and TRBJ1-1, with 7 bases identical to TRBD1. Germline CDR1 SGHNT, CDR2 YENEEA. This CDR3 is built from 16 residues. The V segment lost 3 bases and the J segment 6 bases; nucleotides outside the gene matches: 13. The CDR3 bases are TGTGCCAGCAGCTTTGGCAGGTCAGGGGGTCGCGCTGAAGCTTTCTTT. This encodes CASSFGRSGGRAEAFF.

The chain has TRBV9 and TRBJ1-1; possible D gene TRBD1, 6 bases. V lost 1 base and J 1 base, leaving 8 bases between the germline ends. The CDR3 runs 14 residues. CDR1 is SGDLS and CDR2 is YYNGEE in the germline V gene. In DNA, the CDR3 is TGTGCCAGCAGCGTAAGACAGGAGAACACTGAAGCTTTCTTT. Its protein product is CASSVRQENTEAFF.

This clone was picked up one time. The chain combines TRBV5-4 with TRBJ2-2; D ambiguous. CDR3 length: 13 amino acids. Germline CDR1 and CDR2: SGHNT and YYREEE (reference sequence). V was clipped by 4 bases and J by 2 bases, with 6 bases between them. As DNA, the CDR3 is TGTGCCAGCAGCGGGCAAAACACCGGGGAGCTGTTTTTT. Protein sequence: CASSGQNTGELFF.

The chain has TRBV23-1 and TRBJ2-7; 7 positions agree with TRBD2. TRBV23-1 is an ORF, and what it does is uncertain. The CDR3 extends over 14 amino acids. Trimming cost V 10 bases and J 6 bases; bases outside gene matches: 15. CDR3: CATVRYGGCCEQYF. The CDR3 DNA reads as TGCGCCACCGTCCGTTACGGGGGGTGTTGCGAGCAGTACTTC.

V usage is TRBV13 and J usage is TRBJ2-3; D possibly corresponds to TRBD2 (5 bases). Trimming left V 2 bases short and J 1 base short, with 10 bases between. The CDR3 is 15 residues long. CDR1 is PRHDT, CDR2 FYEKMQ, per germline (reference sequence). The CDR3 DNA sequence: TGTGCCAGCAGCTTACGCCCGCGGGGCACAGATACGCAGTATTTT. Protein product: CASSLRPRGTDTQYF.

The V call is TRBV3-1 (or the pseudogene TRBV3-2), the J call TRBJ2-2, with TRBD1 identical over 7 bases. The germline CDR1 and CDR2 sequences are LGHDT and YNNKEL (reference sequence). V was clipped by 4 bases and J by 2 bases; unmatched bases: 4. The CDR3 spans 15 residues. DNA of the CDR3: TGTGCCAGCAGCCCCAACAGGGGTAACACCGGGGAGCTGTTTTTT. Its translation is CASSPNRGNTGELFF.

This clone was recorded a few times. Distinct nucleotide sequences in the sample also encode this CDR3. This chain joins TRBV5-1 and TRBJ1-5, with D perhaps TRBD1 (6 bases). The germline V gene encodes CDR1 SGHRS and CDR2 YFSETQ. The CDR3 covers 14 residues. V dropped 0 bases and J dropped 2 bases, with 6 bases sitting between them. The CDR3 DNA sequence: TGCGCCAGCAGCTTGGACAGGGGCAATCAGCCCCAGCATTTT. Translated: CASSLDRGNQPQHF.

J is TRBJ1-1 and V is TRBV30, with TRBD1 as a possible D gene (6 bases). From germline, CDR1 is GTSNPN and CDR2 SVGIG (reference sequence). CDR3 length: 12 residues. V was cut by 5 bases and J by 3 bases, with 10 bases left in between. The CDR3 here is CAWGGHDTEAFF. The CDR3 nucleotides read TGTGCCTGGGGGGGGCATGACACTGAAGCTTTCTTT. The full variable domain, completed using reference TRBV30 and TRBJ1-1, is SQTIHQWPATLVQPVGSPLSLECTVEGTSNPNLYWYRQAAGRGLQLLFYSVGIGQISSEVPQNLSASRPQDRQFILSSKKLLLSDSGFYLCAWGGHDTEAFFGQGTRLTVV.

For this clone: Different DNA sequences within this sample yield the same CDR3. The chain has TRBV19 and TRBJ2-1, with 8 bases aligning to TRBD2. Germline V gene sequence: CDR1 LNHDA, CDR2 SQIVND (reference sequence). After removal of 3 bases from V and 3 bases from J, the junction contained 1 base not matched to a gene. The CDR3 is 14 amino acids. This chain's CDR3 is CASSISGDYNEQFF. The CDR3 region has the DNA TGTGCCAGTAGTATTAGCGGGGACTACAATGAGCAGTTCTTC.

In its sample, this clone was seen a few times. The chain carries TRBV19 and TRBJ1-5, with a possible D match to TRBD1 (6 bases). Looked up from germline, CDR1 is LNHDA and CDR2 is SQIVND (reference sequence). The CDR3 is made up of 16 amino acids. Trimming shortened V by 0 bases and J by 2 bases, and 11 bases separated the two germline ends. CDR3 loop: CASSIEGAKGNQPQHF. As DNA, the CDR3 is TGTGCCAGTAGTATAGAGGGGGCGAAAGGCAATCAGCCCCAGCATTTT.